This T cell receptor (beta chain) was sequenced in a study of regulatory T cells in long-lasting Graves disease. Stated time point: newly diagnosed GD, antithyroid drugs for less than 3 months. The TCR library was made from RNA extracted from PBMCs. Arm-PCR of CDR3 regions and iRepertoire HTBI primers were the basis on which TCR beta libraries were built. TCRdb re-called the multiplex PCR reads with MiXCR, one entry per CDR3 protein. Of 360,000 or so distinct CDR3 sequences listed, about 12% are singletons. J was trimmed by 0 bases and V by 5 bases; bases with no gene match: 6. Germline V gives CDR1 SEHNR, CDR2 FQNEAQ (reference sequence). CDR3 length: 15 residues. Study-wide findings and caveats: TRBV28, TRBJ1-2 and TRBJ2-5 were segments that persistent disease favored.

This clonotype has at least ten counts. Its antigen is undetermined. These data were likewise used in another study, on T cells in Graves' hyperthyroidism and ophthalmopathy. From that study: Graves' hyperthyroidism was deemed stable absent ophthalmopathy progression within 18 months. Primed by the HTBI set, a first-round RT-PCR was run on the TCR CDR3.

This chain joins TRBV7-9 and TRBJ1-1; 7 bases fit TRBD1. The sequence was collected from a woman aged 18-35 years with Graves disease. The starting material was peripheral blood mononuclear cells (PBMCs), obtained at new diagnosis, from a patient treated with antithyroid drugs. The CDR3 DNA sequence: TGTGCCAGCAGCCAATCGACAGGGCTGAACACTGAAGCTTTCTTT. Its translation is CASSQSTGLNTEAFF. The full variable domain, its missing parts supplied by reference TRBV7-9 and TRBJ1-1, is DTGVSQNPRHKITKRGQNVTFRCDPISEHNRLYWYRQTLGQGPEFLTYFQNEAQLEKSRLLSDRFSAERPKGSFSTLEIQRTEQGDSAMYLCASSQSTGLNTEAFFGQGTRLTVV.